The clone carrying this T cell receptor beta chain has just a few counts. Its antigen is unidentified. These data belong to a study of long-term antiretroviral therapy in people with HIV. The study's findings and limits: Diversity increased after ART yet remained lower than in transplant donor controls. Among HIV repertoires, CDR3 length ranges were narrower than those of controls.

Clinicians in the United States treated all participants with HIV. There are 12 residues in the CDR3. V dropped 6 bases and J dropped 2 bases, with 8 bases sitting between them. Germline lookup yields CDR1 SNHLY and CDR2 FYNNEI. Investigators performed immunoSEQ version v3.0 at survey level. For each individual sample, sequencing targeted roughly 35,000-55,000 T-cell genomes. Assay: immunoSEQ multiplex PCR; the TCRdb copy retains only in-frame clones and omits some. The table lists tens of thousands of clones, more than 70% of them singletons. This chain connects TRBV2 to TRBJ2-7; D ambiguous. The sequences come from unsorted PBMCs, collected at the start of antiretroviral therapy. The origin of this receptor is a man aged 45-60 years with HIV. The CDR3 reads CASRKETYEQYF. DNA for the CDR3: TGTGCCAGCAGGAAAGAGACCTACGAGCAGTACTTC.